This T cell receptor beta chain was profiled in a study of technical replicates of blood from a handful of donors. Method: immunoSEQ multiplex PCR; TCRdb's copy keeps in-frame clones and lacks some. The sample shows about 70,000 clones, approximately 95% of them seen only once. The source of this sequence is a human donor in good health. The specimen sequenced was T cells isolated from PBMCs.

CDR3 protein: CASSQRTGNYGYTF. CDR3 coding DNA: TGTGCCAGCAGTCAACGGACAGGGAACTATGGCTACACCTTC. The V and J genes are TRBV6-1 and TRBJ1-2; TRBD1 matches 8 bases. This CDR3 spans 14 amino acids. V gave up 5 bases and J gave up 2 bases; unmatched junction bases: 4. Looked up from germline, CDR1 is MNHNS and CDR2 is SASEGT.